The 21 T cell receptor beta chains below all came from one sample that was sequenced in a study of Graves' ophthalmopathy and Graves' hyperthyroidism. The sequenced template was RNA, covering the TCR beta CDR3 region. The workflow started with a first-round RT-PCR run with HTBI primers and then moved on to a second-round multiplex PCR. MiXCR was run by TCRdb on the multiplex PCR reads, yielding one entry per CDR3 protein. Seen here are fewer than 400,000 distinct CDR3 sequences, around 17% observed once, and the top ten hold approximately 1.4%. Sequencing used peripheral blood. The receptors come from a woman younger than 35 with Graves' ophthalmopathy.

The CDR3 region is CASSYPGQGAGEQYF. The DNA of the CDR3 is TGTGCCAGCAGTTACCCCGGACAGGGGGCTGGGGAGCAGTACTTC. The V gene is TRBV6-5, the J gene TRBJ2-7, with 11 bases identical to TRBD1. With V trimmed by 2 bases and J by 7 bases, 7 bases remained unmatched. This CDR3 is built from 15 residues. In germline, CDR1 is MNHEY, CDR2 SVGAGI.

This clonotype was found many times. J is TRBJ2-7 and V is TRBV6-2 or TRBV6-3; 8 bases match TRBD2. With V trimmed by 4 bases and J by 4 bases, 6 bases remained unmatched. Germline V gene lookup returns CDR1 MNHEY and CDR2 SVGEGT. The CDR3 loop spans 14 amino acids. Here the CDR3 reads CASSSQRERYEQYF. The CDR3 DNA reads TGTGCCAGCAGTTCGCAGCGGGAGAGATACGAGCAGTACTTC.

The chain recombines TRBV7-8 with TRBJ2-7; D may be TRBD2 (5 bases). Trimming shortened V by 5 bases and J by 7 bases, and 18 bases separated the two germline ends. The CDR3 length is 14 residues. Germline-derived CDR1 and CDR2 are SGHVS and FQNEAQ. CDR3 in DNA: TGTGCCAGCAGCCTAAGGACTCCGGGCGAGGAGCAGTACTTC. Protein sequence: CASSLRTPGEEQYF.

This clonotype was observed many times. The CDR3 spells CASSSYDETQYF. The DNA of the CDR3 is TGTGCCAGCAGCTCCTATGACGAGACCCAGTACTTC. The rearrangement joins TRBV7-9 to TRBJ2-5; D uncertain. The CDR3 loop spans 12 amino acids. The V and J ends lost 4 bases and 5 bases respectively, with 8 bases between them. Per the germline V gene, CDR1 is SEHNR and CDR2 is FQNEAQ (reference sequence).

This clonotype was picked up many times. This CDR3 reads CASSPLPLDRGLNQPQHF. As DNA, the CDR3 is TGTGCCAGCAGTCCGCTCCCCCTCGACAGGGGTCTCAATCAGCCCCAGCATTTT. The rearrangement links TRBV27 to TRBJ1-5; 8 bases are shared with TRBD1. The V and J ends lost 5 bases and 3 bases, in that order; junction bases with no gene match: 15. Germline-derived CDR1 and CDR2 are MNHEY and SMNVEV (reference sequence). The CDR3 runs 18 residues.

This clonotype was counted at least ten times. Written as DNA, the CDR3 is TGTGCCAGCAGCTTAAGACTAGCGGGAGAGGGTTACGAGCAGTACTTC. It codes for CASSLRLAGEGYEQYF. V and J are TRBV11-2 and TRBJ2-7; 12 bases are shared with TRBD2. J gave up 4 bases and V 2 bases, and 6 bases lay outside the gene matches. Germline CDR1 reads SGHAT; CDR2 reads FQNNGV. The CDR3 runs 16 residues. The full variable domain, rest sourced from reference TRBV11-2 and TRBJ2-7, is EAGVAQSPRYKIIEKRQSVAFWCNPISGHATLYWYQQILGQGPKLLIQFQNNGVVDDSQLPKDRFSAERLKGVDSTLKIQPAKLEDSAVYLCASSLRLAGEGYEQYFGPGTRLTVT.

This clonotype came up many times. V and J are TRBV12-3 or TRBV12-4 and TRBJ1-5; 7 bases are a match to TRBD1. V was clipped by 5 bases and J by 7 bases; unmatched bases: 8. The CDR3 covers 14 residues. CDR3 nucleotide sequence: TGTGCCAGCAGTCAGACAGGGTCGTACCAGCCCCAGCATTTT. This sequence encodes CASSQTGSYQPQHF.

This clonotype was seen many times. This rearrangement joins TRBV6-1 to TRBJ1-5; TRBD1 matches at 10 bases. This CDR3 region has 18 residues. The V gene end was trimmed by 0 bases and the J gene end by 4 bases; junction bases not matched to a gene: 9. Per germline, CDR1 MNHNS and CDR2 SASEGT. CDR3 bases: TGTGCCAGCAGTGAAGCTACGGGACAGGGGCTCCTGAATCAGCCCCAGCATTTT. Its translation is CASSEATGQGLLNQPQHF.

The J gene is TRBJ2-7, the V gene TRBV5-6; D perhaps matches TRBD2 (6 bases). Germline loops: CDR1 SGHDT, CDR2 YYEEEE. Deletions cut 4 bases from V and 2 bases from J, with 22 bases between. The CDR3 consists of 17 residues. CDR3 in amino acids: CASSRMGNGWTTYEQYF. Here the CDR3 DNA reads TGTGCCAGCAGCCGCATGGGGAATGGTTGGACTACCTACGAGCAGTACTTC.

This clonotype was counted at least ten times. V usage is TRBV25-1 and J usage is TRBJ1-3; 9 nucleotides line up with TRBD1. Unmatched junction bases numbered 6, after V lost 3 bases and J lost 3 bases. The CDR3 is 16 amino acids. Germline V CDR1 and CDR2: MGHDK, SYGVNS. The CDR3 protein is CASSDLGTGIGNTIYF. CDR3 DNA sequence: TGTGCCAGCAGTGATCTCGGGACAGGGATTGGAAACACCATATATTTT.

At least ten counts were recorded for this clonotype. This chain links TRBV19 with TRBJ1-6; tentative D call: TRBD1 (6 bases). From germline, CDR1 is LNHDA and CDR2 SQIVND (reference sequence). The length of the CDR3 is 14 residues. V lost 6 bases and J lost 3, with 9 bases in between. The DNA of the CDR3 is TGTGCCAGTAGAAGACAGGACTATAATTCACCCCTCCACTTT. Protein sequence: CASRRQDYNSPLHF. Using reference TRBV19 and TRBJ1-6 for the parts outside the CDR3, the full variable domain is DGGITQSPKYLFRKEGQNVTLSCEQNLNHDAMYWYRQDPGQGLRLIYYSQIVNDFQKGDIAEGYSVSREKKESFPLTVTSAQKNPTAFYLCASRRQDYNSPLHFGNGTRLTVT.

In this sample, this clonotype turned up many times. CDR3 in DNA: TGTGCCAGCTCACCAGAGACGCGGACTGAAGCTTTCTTT. As protein: CASSPETRTEAFF. The chain joins TRBV18 to TRBJ1-1, with D unresolved. The CDR3 has 13 amino acids. V gave up 2 bases and J gave up 5 bases, with 9 bases separating them. Germline V gene lookup returns CDR1 KGHSH and CDR2 LQKENI. The full variable domain, in which reference TRBV18 and TRBJ1-1 provide the parts outside the CDR3, is NAGVMQNPRHLVRRRGQEARLRCSPMKGHSHVYWYRQLPEEGLKFMVYLQKENIIDESGMPKERFSAEFPKEGPSILRIQQVVRGDSAAYFCASSPETRTEAFFGQGTRLTVV.

This clonotype was observed many times. The V call is TRBV12-3 or TRBV12-4, the J call TRBJ2-7; D is perhaps TRBD2 (6 bases). V lost 7 bases to trimming and J lost 0 bases, with 10 bases between them. CDR3 length: 13 residues. CDR3 DNA: TGTGCCAGCACTCGGGACTCCTCCTACGAGCAGTACTTC. The encoded protein is CASTRDSSYEQYF.

This clonotype showed up many times. This sequence joins TRBV27 and TRBJ1-5; maybe TRBD1 (6 bases). In germline, CDR1 is MNHEY, CDR2 SMNVEV (reference sequence). The V gene lost 4 bases and the J gene lost 1 base, with 20 bases spanning the gap. The CDR3 totals 18 residues. The DNA for the CDR3 is TGTGCCAGCAGTTCGGTTGGGGGACCCAGGGGAAGCAATCAGCCCCAGCATTTT. Protein sequence: CASSSVGGPRGSNQPQHF.

This clonotype has a handful of counts. The V gene is TRBV20-1, the J gene TRBJ1-2; no firm D call. The germline V and J ends were trimmed by 1 base and 6 bases, with 21 bases remaining between them. The V gene's germline CDR1 is DFQATT and CDR2 SNEGSKA (reference sequence). This CDR3 contains 16 residues. This CDR3 is CSARVDGLEAFNGYTF. The CDR3 DNA sequence: TGCAGTGCTAGAGTGGACGGATTGGAAGCCTTCAATGGCTACACCTTC.

J is TRBJ1-2 and V is TRBV28, with 7 bases that match TRBD1. Germline lookup yields CDR1 MDHEN and CDR2 SYDVKM. The CDR3 sequence is 13 residues long. The V and J ends lost 3 bases and 11 bases, in that order; junction bases with no gene match: 9. Here the CDR3 reads CASSLGTALSYTF. DNA for the CDR3: TGTGCCAGCAGTTTGGGGACAGCATTGAGTTACACCTTC.

This chain joins TRBV6-1 and TRBJ2-5; D is perhaps TRBD2 (5 bases). The germline CDR1 and CDR2 sequences are MNHNS and SASEGT. CDR3 size: 16 residues. Trimming took 1 base from V and 0 from J, leaving 12 bases between them. CDR3 sequence: CASSEVGSAYQETQYF. In nucleotides, the CDR3 is TGTGCCAGCAGTGAAGTTGGTAGCGCGTACCAAGAGACCCAGTACTTC.

The rearrangement joins TRBV12-3 or TRBV12-4 to TRBJ2-7, with 12 nucleotides matching TRBD2. CDR3 length: 14 residues. The junction had 4 bases not matched to a gene; V was cut back by 6 bases and J by 4 bases. The CDR3 nucleotides read TGTGCCAGCAGGGCTACTAGCGGGGGGTACGAGCAGTACTTC. Translating gives CASRATSGGYEQYF.

This clonotype showed up many times. The chain couples TRBV4-3 to TRBJ1-3; no clear D. This CDR3 is 16 amino acids long. Germline V gene sequence: CDR1 LGHNA, CDR2 YSLEER. The V gene lost 0 bases and the J gene lost 0 bases, with 9 bases spanning the gap. This CDR3 is CASSQDPSGSGNTIYF. CDR3 in DNA: TGCGCCAGCAGCCAAGACCCGTCCGGCTCTGGAAACACCATATATTTT.

This clonotype was counted many times. The chain combines TRBV20-1 with TRBJ2-7; 10 bases are shared with TRBD2. Unmatched junction bases numbered 7, after V lost 3 bases and J lost 2 bases. Per the germline V gene, CDR1 is DFQATT and CDR2 is SNEGSKA (reference sequence). The CDR3 spans 15 residues. The CDR3 here is CSASGLGLAAYEQYF. CDR3 DNA: TGCAGTGCTAGCGGCTTAGGACTAGCGGCCTACGAGCAGTACTTC.

In this sample, this clonotype turned up a few times. V gene TRBV20-1 combines with J gene TRBJ2-7; a weak D match, TRBD2 (7 bases). V gave up 3 bases and J gave up 2 bases, with 11 bases separating them. CDR3 length: 13 amino acids. The germline CDR1 and CDR2 sequences are DFQATT and SNEGSKA (reference sequence). In DNA form, the CDR3 reads TGCAGTGCTAGGGGGGGGGGGCCCTACGAGCAGTACTTC. It encodes CSARGGGPYEQYF.